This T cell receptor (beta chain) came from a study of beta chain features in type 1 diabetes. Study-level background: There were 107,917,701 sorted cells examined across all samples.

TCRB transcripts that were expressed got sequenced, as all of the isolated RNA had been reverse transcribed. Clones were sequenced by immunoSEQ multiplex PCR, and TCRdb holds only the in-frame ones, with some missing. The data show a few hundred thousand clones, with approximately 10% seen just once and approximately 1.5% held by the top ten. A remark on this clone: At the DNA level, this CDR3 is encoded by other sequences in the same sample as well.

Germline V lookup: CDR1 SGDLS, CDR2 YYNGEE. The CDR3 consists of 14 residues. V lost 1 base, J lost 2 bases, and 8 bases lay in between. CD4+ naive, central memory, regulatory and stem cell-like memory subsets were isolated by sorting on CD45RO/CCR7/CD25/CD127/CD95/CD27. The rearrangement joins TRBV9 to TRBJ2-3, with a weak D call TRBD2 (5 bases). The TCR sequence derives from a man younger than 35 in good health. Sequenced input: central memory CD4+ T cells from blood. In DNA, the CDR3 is TGTGCCAGCAGCGTAAGCGGTCACACAGATACGCAGTATTTT. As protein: CASSVSGHTDTQYF.